This TCR beta chain was recovered during a study of human T cells and chemical hapten exposure. Background on the study: Per-sample variation in TCR yield stemmed mainly from small pooled library volume differences.

Trimming stripped 6 bases from V and 3 bases from J, with 7 bases between. The CDR3 length is 12 residues. The germline CDR1 and CDR2 sequences are SGHDT and YYEEEE. Time point described: healthy volunteer bleed at 6 weeks. Whole blood, unfractionated, served as the material for total RNA extraction. This clonotype showed up many times. In the library, unique molecular identifiers were attached to individual cDNA molecules. Via MiXCR, TCRdb re-called the RACE reads, giving one row per CDR3 protein. Here the sample spans some 65,000 distinct CDR3 sequences, around 6.5% being singletons. This receptor was obtained from a female donor in good health. Some clones in this sample may be carry-over from other donors' samples. The chain links TRBV5-6 to TRBJ1-5; possible D gene TRBD1, 5 bases. Source material: whole blood. In DNA form, the CDR3 reads TGTGCCAGCACCAGGGACAATCAGCCCCAGCATTTT. Translated: CASTRDNQPQHF.